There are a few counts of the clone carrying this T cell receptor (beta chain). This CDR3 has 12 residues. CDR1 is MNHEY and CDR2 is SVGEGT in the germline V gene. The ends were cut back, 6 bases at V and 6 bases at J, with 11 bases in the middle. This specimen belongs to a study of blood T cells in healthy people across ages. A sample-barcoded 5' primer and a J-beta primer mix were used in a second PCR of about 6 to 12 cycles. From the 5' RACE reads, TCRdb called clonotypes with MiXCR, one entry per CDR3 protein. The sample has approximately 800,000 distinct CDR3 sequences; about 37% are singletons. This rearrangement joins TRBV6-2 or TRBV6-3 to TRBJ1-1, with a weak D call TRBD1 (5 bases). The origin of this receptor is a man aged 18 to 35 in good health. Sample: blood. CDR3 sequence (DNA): TGTGCCAGCAGGTATCAGGGAGCTGAAGCTTTCTTT. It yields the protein CASRYQGAEAFF.